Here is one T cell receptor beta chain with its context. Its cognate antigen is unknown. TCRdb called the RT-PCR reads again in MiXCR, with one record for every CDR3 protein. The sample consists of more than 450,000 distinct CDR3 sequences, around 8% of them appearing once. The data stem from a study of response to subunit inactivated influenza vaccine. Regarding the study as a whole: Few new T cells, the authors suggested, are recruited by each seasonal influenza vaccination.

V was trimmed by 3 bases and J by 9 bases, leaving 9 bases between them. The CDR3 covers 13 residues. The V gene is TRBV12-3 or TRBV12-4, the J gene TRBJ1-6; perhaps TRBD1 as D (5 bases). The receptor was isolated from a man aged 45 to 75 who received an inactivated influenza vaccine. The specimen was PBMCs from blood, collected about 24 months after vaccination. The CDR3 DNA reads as TGTGCCAGCAGTTTGGGCAGGGCTTCACCCCTCCACTTT. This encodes CASSLGRASPLHF.